Following are 3 T cell receptor beta chains from one sample sequenced in a study of blood T cell repertoires in COVID-19. Sequenced by immunoSEQ multiplex PCR; TCRdb stores in-frame clones only, minus some. The sample lists 200,000 to 250,000 clones, 70% to 90% occurring once. The sample consisted of PBMCs or T cells enriched from blood (not recorded which). These receptors were taken from a man between 45 and 60 years old who had been exposed to COVID-19.

A few counts support this clone. The chain carries TRBV28 and TRBJ1-1; 9 bases fit TRBD1. J gave up 0 bases and V 8 bases, and 4 bases lay outside the gene matches. Germline V gene data show CDR1 as MDHEN and CDR2 as SYDVKM. This CDR3 spans 14 amino acids. CDR3 residues: CASSGQGLNTEAFF. The CDR3 nucleotides read TGTGCCAGCTCGGGACAGGGATTGAACACTGAAGCTTTCTTT.

The V call is TRBV18, the J call TRBJ1-6, with D perhaps matching TRBD1 (6 bases). The CDR3 is 17 amino acids. V was trimmed by 1 base and J by 6 bases, leaving 16 bases between them. Per germline, CDR1 KGHSH and CDR2 LQKENI. Here the CDR3 reads CASSPQAWGGSNSPLHF. The CDR3 DNA is TGTGCCAGCTCACCACAGGCCTGGGGGGGCTCTAATTCACCCCTCCACTTT.

This rearrangement joins TRBV10-3 to TRBJ1-4, with a weak D call TRBD1 (6 bases). This CDR3 has 13 amino acids. The germline V gene encodes CDR1 ENHRY and CDR2 SYGVKD. V gave up 11 bases and J gave up 8 bases, with 18 bases separating them. This chain's CDR3 is CAVNRDTGEKLFF. In DNA form, the CDR3 reads TGTGCCGTAAACAGGGACACGGGCGAAAAACTGTTTTTT.